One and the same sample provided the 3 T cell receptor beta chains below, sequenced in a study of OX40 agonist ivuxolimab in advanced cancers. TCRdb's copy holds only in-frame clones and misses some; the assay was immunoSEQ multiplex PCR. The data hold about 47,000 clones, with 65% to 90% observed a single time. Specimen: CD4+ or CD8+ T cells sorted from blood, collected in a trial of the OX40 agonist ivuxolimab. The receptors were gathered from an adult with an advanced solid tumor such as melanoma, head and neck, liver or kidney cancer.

CDR3 nucleotides: TGTGCCAGCAGCTTAGATGCATCAAACACCATATATTTT. Protein: CASSLDASNTIYF. The chain carries TRBV11-3 and TRBJ1-3; D unresolved. This CDR3 spans 13 amino acids. Looked up from germline, CDR1 is SGHNT and CDR2 is YENEEA. Trimming removed 0 bases from V and 6 bases from J, with 6 bases in between.

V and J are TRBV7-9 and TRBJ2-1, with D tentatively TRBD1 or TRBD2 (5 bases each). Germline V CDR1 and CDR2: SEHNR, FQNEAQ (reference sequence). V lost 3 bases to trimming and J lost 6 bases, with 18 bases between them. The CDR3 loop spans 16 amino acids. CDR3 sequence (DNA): TGTGCCAGCAGCTTCGAATCGGGACCCGGGACCAATGAGCAGTTCTTC. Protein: CASSFESGPGTNEQFF. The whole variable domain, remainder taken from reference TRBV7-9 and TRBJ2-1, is DTGVSQNPRHKITKRGQNVTFRCDPISEHNRLYWYRQTLGQGPEFLTYFQNEAQLEKSRLLSDRFSAERPKGSFSTLEIQRTEQGDSAMYLCASSFESGPGTNEQFFGPGTRLTVL.

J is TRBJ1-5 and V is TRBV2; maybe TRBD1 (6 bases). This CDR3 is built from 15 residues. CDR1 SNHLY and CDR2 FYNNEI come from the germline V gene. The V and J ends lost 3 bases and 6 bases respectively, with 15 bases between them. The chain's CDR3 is CASSDGGGAGQPQHF. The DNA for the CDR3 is TGTGCCAGCAGTGATGGTGGGGGGGCTGGTCAGCCCCAGCATTTT.